This TCR beta chain appears in the sequencing data of a study of blood T cell repertoires in COVID-19. This clone appeared once. There are 16 residues in the CDR3. J lost 1 base, V lost 1 base, and 4 bases had no gene match. Germline V gives CDR1 SGHRS, CDR2 YFSETQ. TCRdb's copy holds only in-frame clones and misses some; the assay was immunoSEQ multiplex PCR. The sample yields hundreds of thousands of clones, approximately 86% seen once. This receptor was obtained from a woman aged 45-60 years who had recovered from COVID-19. This chain joins TRBV5-1 and TRBJ2-1; 8 positions agree with TRBD1. The specimen was PBMCs or T cells enriched from blood (not recorded which). CDR3 sequence: CASSLYRGRSYNEQFF. DNA of the CDR3: TGCGCCAGCAGCTTGTACAGGGGGAGGTCCTACAATGAGCAGTTCTTC.